This T cell receptor (beta chain) originates from a study of neoadjuvant nivolumab and ipilimumab in lung cancer. Notes on the study in general: Higher pretherapy blood TCR richness went with higher resected-tumor richness.

This CDR3 contains 13 residues. Deletions cut 7 bases from V and 9 bases from J, with 19 bases between. Germline values: CDR1 SGHDT, CDR2 YYEEEE. Produced via immunoSEQ multiplex PCR; TCRdb's table is partial and in-frame only. The sample includes 8,000 to 10,000 clones, 81% seen only once; the top ten take over 3%. Points on this clone: The target antigen is unknown.

The sequencing used peripheral blood, collected before neoadjuvant nivolumab, alone or with ipilimumab. This chain connects TRBV5-6 to TRBJ2-5; D not certain. The TCR comes from an adult with non-small cell lung cancer. The CDR3, as DNA: TGTGCCAGCTCCTACAGAGCAGGTGTGGCCCAGTACTTC. It is translated as CASSYRAGVAQYF.